One and the same sample provided the 7 T cell receptor beta chains below, sequenced in a study of cytomegalovirus exposure and HLA in healthy donors. Assay: immunoSEQ multiplex PCR; the TCRdb copy retains only in-frame clones and omits some. The profile shows about 79,000 clones, 90% to 95% of them singletons. Sequenced sample: PBMCs. The receptors were gathered from a woman younger than 45 in good health and CMV-seronegative.

The chain recombines TRBV6-5 with TRBJ1-2, with D tentatively TRBD1 (6 bases). Germline values: CDR1 MNHEY, CDR2 SVGAGI. The CDR3 length is 15 residues. Trimming shortened V by 5 bases and J by 0 bases, and 13 bases separated the two germline ends. CDR3 coding DNA: TGTGCCAGCAGTAACCGGGACAAAACTAACTATGGCTACACCTTC. This sequence encodes CASSNRDKTNYGYTF.

The genes are TRBV19 and TRBJ2-6; D is ambiguous. V was clipped by 4 bases and J by 2 bases, with 9 bases between them. Germline CDR1 is LNHDA and CDR2 is SQIVND (reference sequence). CDR3 length equals 15 residues. CDR3 nucleotides: TGTGCCAGTAGTAGTCGGTTAACTGGGGCCAACGTCCTGACTTTC. Amino acids: CASSSRLTGANVLTF. Complete variable domain (other parts from reference TRBV19 and TRBJ2-6): DGGITQSPKYLFRKEGQNVTLSCEQNLNHDAMYWYRQDPGQGLRLIYYSQIVNDFQKGDIAEGYSVSREKKESFPLTVTSAQKNPTAFYLCASSSRLTGANVLTFGAGSRLTVL.

The chain employs TRBV15 and TRBJ2-1; the D gene is possibly TRBD2 (6 bases). The CDR3 covers 16 residues. V was clipped by 6 bases and J by 4 bases, with 19 bases between them. Per the germline V gene, CDR1 is LNHNV and CDR2 is YYDKDF (reference sequence). The CDR3 spells CATRAAGLADYNEQFF. CDR3 sequence (DNA): TGTGCCACCAGGGCCGCGGGACTGGCGGATTACAATGAGCAGTTCTTC.

This chain joins TRBV15 and TRBJ2-7; D is perhaps TRBD2 (5 bases). The CDR3 has 15 amino acids. Germline CDR1 reads LNHNV; CDR2 reads YYDKDF (reference sequence). Trimming shortened V by 0 bases and J by 0 bases, and 9 bases separated the two germline ends. The CDR3 bases are TGTGCCACCAGCAGAGAGTCTAGCAGCTCCTACGAGCAGTACTTC. Amino acid sequence: CATSRESSSSYEQYF.

The V call is TRBV29-1, the J call TRBJ2-2; 8 bases are a match to TRBD1. Germline CDR1 and CDR2: SQVTM and ANQGSEA. Trimming cost V 2 bases and J 14 bases; bases outside gene matches: 10. CDR3 length equals 13 residues. The CDR3 loop reads CSVEKQGGPSLFF. The CDR3 nucleotides read TGCAGCGTTGAAAAACAGGGGGGCCCTAGCCTGTTTTTT.

The CDR3 DNA reads as TGTGCCAGCAGCCGCCGATGGAGCTCCTACAATGAGCAGTTCTTC. Translation gives CASSRRWSSYNEQFF. V is TRBV5-6 and J is TRBJ2-1; no reliable D call. From germline, CDR1 is SGHDT and CDR2 YYEEEE. Trimming left V 4 bases short and J 0 bases short, with 11 bases between. The CDR3 has 15 amino acids.

J is TRBJ2-5 and V is TRBV27; the match to TRBD1 covers 9 bases. Trimming at V came to 4 bases and at J to 6 bases, leaving 12 bases not matched to a gene. This CDR3 contains 16 residues. CDR1 is MNHEY, CDR2 SMNVEV, per germline (reference sequence). DNA for the CDR3: TGTGCCAGCAGTTCAAATTACAGGGGGCGCTTGAAGACCCAGTACTTC. This gives the protein CASSSNYRGRLKTQYF.